A selection of T cell receptor beta chains follows, all from one sample in a study of blood T cell repertoires in COVID-19. Sequencing was performed with immunoSEQ multiplex PCR; in TCRdb, only in-frame clones are kept and a portion is missing. The sample has about 300,000 clones, roughly 91% seen once. Sequenced sample: PBMCs or T cells enriched from blood (not recorded which). These receptors were taken from a woman aged 50 to 65 who had been exposed to COVID-19. CDR3s include the opening cysteine and the closing phenylalanine or tryptophan. The D gene is left open where the match is weak. Clone size is not always given. Where it is, it says once, few, many or a class for expanded clones.

TRBJ2-5,TRBV19,NA,NA,15,TGTGCCAGTAGTATTGGCGGGACAGTTAGAGTGACCCAGTACTTC,CASSIGGTVRVTQYF
TRBJ2-3,TRBV7-6,NA,NA,15,TGTGCCAGCAGCTTAGTAGCGATAAGCACAGATACGCAGTATTTT,CASSLVAISTDTQYF
TRBJ2-3,TRBV3-1/TRBV3-2,NA,NA,15,TGTGCCAGCAGCCAGCAGGGAATGCGCACAGATACGCAGTATTTT,CASSQQGMRTDTQYF
TRBJ1-4,TRBV19,NA,once,14,TGTGCCAGTTCCAGAGGTGCAACTAATGAAAAACTGTTTTTT,CASSRGATNEKLFF
TRBJ1-3,TRBV3-1/TRBV3-2,NA,NA,17,TGTGCCAGCAGCCAAGATGTCAGGGCAGACTCTGGAAACACCATATATTTT,CASSQDVRADSGNTIYF
TRBJ1-2,TRBV11-2,TRBD1,NA,12,TGTGCCAGCAGCTCCGGGACAGGTGGCTACACCTTC,CASSSGTGGYTF
TRBJ2-1,TRBV13,TRBD2,once,17,TGTGCCAGCAGCTCCGACATAGCGGGGGGCGTACGAAATGAGCAGTTCTTC,CASSSDIAGGVRNEQFF
TRBJ1-6,TRBV3-1/TRBV3-2,TRBD1,NA,13,TGTGCCAGCAGCCTGGACAGGGGGTCACCCCTCCACTTT,CASSLDRGSPLHF
TRBJ2-1,TRBV9,TRBD2,once,15,TGTGCCAGCAGCGTAGGGGCTAGCGGAGGCAATGAGCAGTTCTTC,CASSVGASGGNEQFF
TRBJ2-7,TRBV7-9,NA,NA,13,TGTGCCAGCAGGCCAGGACAGCCCTACGAGCAGTACTTC,CASRPGQPYEQYF
TRBJ1-2,TRBV12-3/TRBV12-4,TRBD1,once,13,TGTGCCAGCAGTTCGGGGACAGGTGGAGGCTACACCTTC,CASSSGTGGGYTF
TRBJ2-1,TRBV7-9,NA,NA,11,TGTGCCAGCAGCCTCGAGTTTTGGCAGTTCTTC,CASSLEFWQFF
TRBJ1-2,TRBV30,NA,NA,15,TGTGCCTGGAGTGTATCGGCAGGGAAGGTTAAGAGCTACACCTTC,CAWSVSAGKVKSYTF
TRBJ2-1,TRBV14,NA,NA,16,TGTGCCAGCAGCCAGCCCCCCCGGGGTGGGCGGAATGAGCAGTTCTTC,CASSQPPRGGRNEQFF
TRBJ1-5,TRBV5-1,NA,NA,15,TGCGCCAGCAGCTTGGGTACGGGAAGCAATCAGCCCCAGCATTTT,CASSLGTGSNQPQHF
TRBJ1-1,TRBV21-1,NA,NA,16,TGTGCCAGCAGCAAAGCCCGGACAGGGGCGAACACTGAAGCTTTCTTT,CASSKARTGANTEAFF
TRBJ1-6,TRBV6-5,TRBD1,NA,14,TGTGCCAGCAGTTACGGGACAGGGAATTCACCCCTCCACTTT,CASSYGTGNSPLHF
TRBJ1-2,TRBV5-1,NA,NA,15,TGCGCCAGCAGCCAAGGGGGACGGAGTAACTATGGCTACACCTTC,CASSQGGRSNYGYTF
TRBJ2-3,TRBV3-1/TRBV3-2,NA,NA,14,TGTGCCAGCAGCCGGGCTTGGAGCACAGATACGCAGTATTTT,CASSRAWSTDTQYF
TRBJ2-1,TRBV7-8,TRBD2,NA,17,TGTGCCAGCAGCTCTACTAGCGGGGGGGCCACTTACAATGAGCAGTTCTTC,CASSSTSGGATYNEQFF
TRBJ1-4,TRBV29-1,NA,NA,13,TGCAGCGTTGAGACAGAAGCCGATGAAAAACTGTTTTTT,CSVETEADEKLFF
TRBJ2-3,TRBV7-2,TRBD1,NA,15,TGTGCCAGCAGCTTAAGACAGGGGATCACAGATACGCAGTATTTT,CASSLRQGITDTQYF
TRBJ1-2,TRBV24-1,TRBD1,NA,15,TGTGCCACCAGTGACCAGACAGGGGGGAACTATGGCTACACCTTC,CATSDQTGGNYGYTF
TRBJ1-3,TRBV25-1,NA,NA,13,TGTGCCAGCAGTGACTCGCCTAGAAACACCATATATTTT,CASSDSPRNTIYF